This T cell receptor beta chain originates from a study of T-cell memory formation after mild COVID-19. Study information: Clustering of TCRs was largely donor specific. Findings and caveats of the study: Researchers found some responding clones in pre-infection memory, a sign that cross-reactive memory joined. Contracting CD4+ clones were located mainly in CM and EM, and CD8+ clones in EMRA.

To note about this clonotype: Its antigen is as yet unknown.

Constant-segment primers and 5'RACE yielded cDNA libraries for TCR alpha and TCR beta, each carrying sample barcodes and UMIs. MiXCR was run by TCRdb on the 5' RACE reads, yielding one entry per CDR3 protein. The table has about 150,000 distinct CDR3 sequences, around 13% seen once; the top ten hold 13% to 15%. The sequence derives from an adult woman who had mild COVID-19 (a few samples of this study predate the infection). Cell type and time point are not known. The sequencing input was PBMCs or a T cell subset sorted from them (not recorded which).

The chain's CDR3 is CASSLAVGTGGDDEQFF. CDR3 DNA sequence: TGTGCCAGCAGCTTAGCGGTGGGTACAGGGGGCGACGATGAGCAGTTCTTC. This chain links TRBV7-6 with TRBJ2-1; 9 bases align to TRBD1. V dropped 0 bases and J dropped 8; count of bases not matched to a gene: 11. The CDR3 covers 17 residues. Germline V gives CDR1 SGHVS, CDR2 FNYEAQ.